The 6 T cell receptor beta chains reported below all come from one sample, sequenced in a study of blood T cell repertoires in COVID-19. The table came from immunoSEQ multiplex PCR; TCRdb's copy has only in-frame clones and leaves some out. The sample includes about 430,000 clones, over 85% of them seen just once. The specimen was peripheral blood. These receptors all come from a man aged 18 to 29 with COVID-19, enrolled during active disease.

The CDR3 protein is CASSLDPTRSEQYF. Written as DNA, the CDR3 is TGTGCCAGCAGCTTAGATCCCACTAGAAGCGAGCAGTACTTC. This chain joins TRBV11-2 and TRBJ2-7, with D possibly matching TRBD2 (5 bases). Deletions cut 0 bases from V and 6 bases from J, with 12 bases between. CDR1 is SGHAT, CDR2 FQNNGV, per germline. This CDR3 has 14 amino acids.

The chain uses TRBV5-4 and TRBJ2-1; D is perhaps TRBD2 (6 bases). The CDR3 contains 15 residues. The V gene lost 2 bases and the J gene lost 2 bases, with 11 bases spanning the gap. Germline values: CDR1 SGHNT, CDR2 YYREEE (reference sequence). The CDR3 nucleotides are TGTGCCAGCAGCTTCGGGGGTGCCACCTACAATGAGCAGTTCTTC. It codes for CASSFGGATYNEQFF.

V usage is TRBV19 and J usage is TRBJ2-2; perhaps TRBD2 as D (5 bases). Trimming stripped 3 bases from V and 7 bases from J, with 6 bases between. This CDR3 region has 12 residues. Germline V gene lookup returns CDR1 LNHDA and CDR2 SQIVND (reference sequence). The DNA for the CDR3 is TGTGCCAGTAGTATCGGGGTCGGGGAGCTGTTTTTT. Encoded protein: CASSIGVGELFF.

The chain is built from TRBV5-1 and TRBJ2-1, with 11 bases fitting TRBD2. The ends lost 0 bases at V and 5 bases at J; junction bases unmatched: 7. The CDR3 sequence is 17 residues long. Germline-derived CDR1 and CDR2 are SGHRS and YFSETQ. The CDR3 nucleotides read TGCGCCAGCAGCTTGGTAGGACTAGCGGGCGGAAACAATGAGCAGTTCTTC. Amino acid sequence: CASSLVGLAGGNNEQFF.

This clone was detected only once. The chain links TRBV29-1 to TRBJ1-1; D is perhaps TRBD1 (6 bases). The germline V and J ends were trimmed by 6 bases and 5 bases, with 16 bases remaining between them. CDR1 is SQVTM, CDR2 ANQGSEA, per germline. CDR3 length equals 13 residues. CDR3 in amino acids: CSVATGKETEAFF. CDR3 DNA: TGCAGCGTAGCAACAGGGAAGGAGACTGAAGCTTTCTTT.

The chain employs TRBV5-1 and TRBJ2-3, with 8 positions matching TRBD2. Germline V gives CDR1 SGHRS, CDR2 YFSETQ. Losses at the gene ends were 0 bases for V and 0 bases for J; bases not matched to a gene: 3. The CDR3 is 16 amino acids. For the CDR3, the DNA is TGCGCCAGCAGCTTGGGCGGCGGGGGGAGCACAGATACGCAGTATTTT. Amino acids: CASSLGGGGSTDTQYF.